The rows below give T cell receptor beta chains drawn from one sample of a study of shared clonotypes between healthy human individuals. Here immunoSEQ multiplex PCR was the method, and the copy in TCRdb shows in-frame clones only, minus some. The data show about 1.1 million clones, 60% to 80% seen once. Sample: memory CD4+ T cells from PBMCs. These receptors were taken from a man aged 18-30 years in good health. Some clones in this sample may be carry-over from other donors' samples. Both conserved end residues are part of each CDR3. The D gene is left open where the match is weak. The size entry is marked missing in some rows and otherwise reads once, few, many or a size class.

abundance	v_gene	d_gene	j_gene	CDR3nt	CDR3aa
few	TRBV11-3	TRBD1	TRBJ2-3	TGTGCCAGCAGCTTCGGTAGAGGGGGCGAGGATACGCAGTATTTT	CASSFGRGGEDTQYF
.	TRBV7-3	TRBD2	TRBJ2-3	TGTGCCAGCAGCCCCAGGACTAGCGGCCCCACAGATACGCAGTATTTT	CASSPRTSGPTDTQYF
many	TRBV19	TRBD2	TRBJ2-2	TGTGCCAGTAAGACTAGCCCTGTAGGCACCGGGGAGCTGTTTTTT	CASKTSPVGTGELFF
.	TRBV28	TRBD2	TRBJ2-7	TGTGCCAGCAGTTCCACAAAGCGGGAGCCCCACGAGCAGTACTTC	CASSSTKREPHEQYF
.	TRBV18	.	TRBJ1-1	TGTGCCAGCTCACCACAGGGGGGCCCGAACACTGAAGCTTTCTTT	CASSPQGGPNTEAFF
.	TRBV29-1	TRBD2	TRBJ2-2	TGCAGCGTTGAGGCCGGGACTAGCGGGCGAGTCACCGGGGAGCTGTTTTTT	CSVEAGTSGRVTGELFF
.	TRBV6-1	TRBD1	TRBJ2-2	TGTGCCAGCTTGGACAGGGCGAACACCGGGGAGCTGTTTTTT	CASLDRANTGELFF
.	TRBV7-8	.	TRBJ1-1	TGTGCCAGCAGCTTAACGGGCGGATGGACTGAAGCTTTCTTT	CASSLTGGWTEAFF
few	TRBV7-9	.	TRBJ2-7	TGTGCCAGCAGCAGATCCGGGACGGGATCTCTTGAGCAGTACTTC	CASSRSGTGSLEQYF
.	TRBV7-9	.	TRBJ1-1	TGTGCCAGCAGCCCATCCCTTCCCGGGGACTCAAAAGCGAACACTGAAGCTTTCTTT	CASSPSLPGDSKANTEAFF
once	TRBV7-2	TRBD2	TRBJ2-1	TGTGCCAGCAGCTTAGATGGTAGCGGGAGAGTGCTCTTC	CASSLDGSGRVLF
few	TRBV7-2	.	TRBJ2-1	TGTGCCAGCAGCTTAGGGAACACCTACAATGAGCAGTTCTTC	CASSLGNTYNEQFF
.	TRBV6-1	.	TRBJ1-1	TGTGCCACCCTGCTCACCCTGAACACTGAAGCTTTCTTT	CATLLTLNTEAFF
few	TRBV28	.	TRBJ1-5	TGTGCCAGCAGTTCTGAAGGGGTTCAGCCCCAGCATTTT	CASSSEGVQPQHF
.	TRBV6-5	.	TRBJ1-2	TGTGCCAGCAGTTACTCCGTTGGGGATGGCTACACCTTC	CASSYSVGDGYTF
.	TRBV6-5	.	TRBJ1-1	TGTGCCAGCAGTTACTCTGGAGGGGCCACTGAAGCTTTCTTT	CASSYSGGATEAFF
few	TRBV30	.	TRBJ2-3	TGTGCCTGGAGGGACTCCCGTTCACTAGATTACACAGATACGCAGTATTTT	CAWRDSRSLDYTDTQYF
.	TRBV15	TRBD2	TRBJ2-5	TGTGCCACCAGCAGAGATTGGGCGGGGGAAGAGACCCAGTACTTC	CATSRDWAGEETQYF
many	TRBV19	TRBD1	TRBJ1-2	TGTGCCAGTACCCCAATTACAGGGGCGGGTGGCTACACCTTC	CASTPITGAGGYTF
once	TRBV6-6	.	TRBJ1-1	TGTGCCAGCAAGAAAGGAGCGAACACTGAAGCTTTCTTT	CASKKGANTEAFF
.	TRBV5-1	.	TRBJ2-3	TGCGCCAGCTGCTACAGGGTTGGGGGTACAGATACGCAGTATTTT	CASCYRVGGTDTQYF
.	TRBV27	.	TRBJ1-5	TGTGCCAGCAGTAATTCAGTGGGGCCCCAGCATTTT	CASSNSVGPQHF
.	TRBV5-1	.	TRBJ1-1	TGCGCCAGCAGCCTGGGGGAGACGAACACTGAAGCTTTCTTT	CASSLGETNTEAFF
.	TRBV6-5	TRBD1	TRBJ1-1	TGTGCCAGCAATGGACAGGGGTACACTGAAGCTTTCTTT	CASNGQGYTEAFF
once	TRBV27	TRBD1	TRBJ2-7	TGTGCCAGCAGTCGGACAGGGTTCTCCTACGAGCAGTACTTC	CASSRTGFSYEQYF
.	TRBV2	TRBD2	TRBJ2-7	TGTGCCAGCGATTCGACTAGCGGGACACATTACGAGCAGTACTTC	CASDSTSGTHYEQYF
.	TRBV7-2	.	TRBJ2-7	TGTGCCAGCAGCTTATACTGGGGTCCGTACGAGCAGTACTTC	CASSLYWGPYEQYF
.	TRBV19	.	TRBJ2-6	TGTGCCAGTAGTATAGAGGGCGGCTTCTCTGGGGCCAACGTCCTGACTTTC	CASSIEGGFSGANVLTF
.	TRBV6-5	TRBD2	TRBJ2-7	TGTGCCAGCAGTTACGGCGGGGGGTCGGACTACGAGCAGTACTTC	CASSYGGGSDYEQYF
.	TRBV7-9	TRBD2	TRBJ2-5	TGTGCCAGCAGCTTAGGCGTGGCGGGAGGCCGCCAAGAGACCCAGTACTTC	CASSLGVAGGRQETQYF
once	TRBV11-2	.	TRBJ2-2	TGTGCCAGCAGCCCCCCCTTCGGGGACACCGGGGAGCTGTTTTTT	CASSPPFGDTGELFF
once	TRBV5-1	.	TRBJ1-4	TGCGCCAGCAGCCCGCGCGGGGGGGTGGATGAAAAACTGTTTTTT	CASSPRGGVDEKLFF
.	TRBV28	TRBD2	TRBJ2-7	TGTGCCAGCAGCCCCTACGGGGTGGGCCCAGGGACTAGAGTGTCTGGGCAGTACTTC	CASSPYGVGPGTRVSGQYF
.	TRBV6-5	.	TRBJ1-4	TGTGCCAGCAGAGGGACGGAGGAGAATGAAAAACTGTTTTTT	CASRGTEENEKLFF
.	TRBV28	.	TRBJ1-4	TGTGCCAGCAGCTCCCCGGGACTTAATGAAAAACTGTTTTTT	CASSSPGLNEKLFF
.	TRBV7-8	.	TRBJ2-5	TGTGCCAGCAGCTTAGAACTAGGAGAGACCCAGTACTTC	CASSLELGETQYF